These 26 T cell receptor beta chains share one sample of origin, sequenced in a study of cytomegalovirus exposure and HLA in healthy donors (dated by TCRdb to about 2017). Library construction relied on the immunoSEQ multiplex PCR assay. The multiplex PCR relied on a mix of 60 forward primers for TCR Vbeta segments and 13 reverse primers for TCR Jbeta segments. Sourced from immuneACCESS, this table was stored by TCRdb with only in-frame sequences that have V and J called. A share of the clones is absent; for the studies checked, an unresolved V gene accounts for under half, and the remainder has no known explanation. The sample table lists more than 95,000 clones, under 85% of them with a count of one. The top ten hold around 3% of the sample. Input material: PBMCs. Receptors originate from a female donor in good health and CMV-seropositive.

This clone was observed once. The rearrangement links TRBV7-9 to TRBJ2-3; a possible D gene is TRBD2 (5 bases). The germline CDR1 and CDR2 sequences are SEHNR and FQNEAQ (reference sequence). Trimming removed 2 bases from V and 0 bases from J, with 9 bases in between. The CDR3 is 15 residues long. CDR3 DNA: TGTGCCAGCAGCTTAACTAGACCTAGCACAGATACGCAGTATTTT. Its translation: CASSLTRPSTDTQYF. Filled out from reference TRBV7-9 and TRBJ2-3, the complete variable domain reads DTGVSQNPRHKITKRGQNVTFRCDPISEHNRLYWYRQTLGQGPEFLTYFQNEAQLEKSRLLSDRFSAERPKGSFSTLEIQRTEQGDSAMYLCASSLTRPSTDTQYFGPGTRLTVL.

In its sample, this clone was seen a few times. The gene calls are TRBV5-4 and TRBJ2-2; D gene ambiguous. The CDR3 length is 16 residues. V shed 0 bases and J shed 2 bases, with 11 bases lying between them. The V gene's germline CDR1 is SGHNT and CDR2 YYREEE (reference sequence). The CDR3 protein is CASSLGPEYNTGELFF. CDR3 in DNA: TGTGCCAGCAGCTTGGGGCCCGAATATAACACCGGGGAGCTGTTTTTT.

With respect to this clone: The identical CDR3 is also encoded by other nucleotide sequences in the sample. The V gene is TRBV6-5, the J gene TRBJ2-7; 9 nucleotides match TRBD2. Germline CDR1 reads MNHEY; CDR2 reads SVGAGI. CDR3 length: 15 amino acids. The V and J ends lost 2 bases and 0 bases, in that order; junction bases with no gene match: 2. CDR3 coding DNA: TGTGCCAGCAGTTACGGGCGGGGGGGCTCCTACGAGCAGTACTTC. Its protein is CASSYGRGGSYEQYF.

This chain uses TRBV19 with TRBJ2-7; 14 positions match TRBD2. CDR1 is LNHDA and CDR2 is SQIVND in the germline V gene (reference sequence). V shed 5 bases and J 5 bases; nucleotides not matched to a gene: 17. This CDR3 has 19 residues. The CDR3 loop reads CASSQGTSGRRVNLNEQYF. The CDR3, as DNA: TGTGCCAGTAGTCAAGGGACTAGCGGGAGAAGGGTCAATCTGAACGAGCAGTACTTC.

This clone was observed once. This same CDR3 is encoded by further DNA sequences in the sample. The chain has TRBV2 and TRBJ1-5; 10 positions match TRBD1. V was clipped by 4 bases and J by 4 bases; unmatched bases: 1. This CDR3 contains 14 residues. Germline CDR1 is SNHLY and CDR2 is FYNNEI. CDR3 protein: CASSGTGGNQPQHF. The CDR3 coding sequence is TGTGCCAGCAGTGGGACAGGGGGAAATCAGCCCCAGCATTTT.

This clone was detected a few times. This sequence joins TRBV11-3 and TRBJ1-1; a possible D gene is TRBD1 (5 bases). The ends were cut back, 5 bases at V and 2 bases at J, with 9 bases in the middle. The length of the CDR3 is 13 residues. In germline, CDR1 is SGHNT, CDR2 YENEEA. For the CDR3, the DNA is TGTGCCAGCAGCCGACAGCCCAACACTGAAGCTTTCTTT. The encoded protein is CASSRQPNTEAFF.

This chain links TRBV2 with TRBJ2-5; D may be TRBD2 (6 bases). The CDR3 is 13 residues long. V shed 6 bases and J shed 1 base, with 9 bases lying between them. CDR1 is SNHLY, CDR2 FYNNEI, per germline. The DNA of the CDR3 is TGTGCCAGCAGCCGACTAGGCCAAGAGACCCAGTACTTC. This gives the protein CASSRLGQETQYF.

This chain uses TRBV7-2 with TRBJ2-1; 9 bases match TRBD2. Germline V gene data show CDR1 as SGHTA and CDR2 as FQGNSA. With V trimmed by 4 bases and J by 10 bases, 11 bases remained unmatched. The CDR3 consists of 15 residues. CDR3 DNA sequence: TGTGCCAGCAGCTCCCCTGGCGGGGGGGCCAGGGAGCAGTTCTTC. It is translated as CASSSPGGGAREQFF.

This clone was detected only a few times. The V gene is TRBV29-1, the J gene TRBJ2-6, with a weak D call TRBD1 (6 bases). This CDR3 has 16 amino acids. Germline CDR1 reads SQVTM; CDR2 reads ANQGSEA. The V and J ends lost 5 bases and 1 base respectively, with 15 bases between them. CDR3 nucleotides: TGCAGCGTTTCCCGGGACACAGATTCTGGGGCCAACGTCCTGACTTTC. Its translation is CSVSRDTDSGANVLTF.

This sequence joins TRBV7-6 and TRBJ1-1; 8 bases line up with TRBD1. The V gene end was trimmed by 2 bases and the J gene end by 5 bases; junction bases not matched to a gene: 4. This CDR3 is built from 14 residues. From germline, CDR1 is SGHVS and CDR2 FNYEAQ. CDR3: CASSLRDRNTEAFF. The CDR3 DNA sequence: TGTGCCAGCAGCTTAAGGGACAGGAATACTGAAGCTTTCTTT. Variable domain in full (rest from reference TRBV7-6 and TRBJ1-1): GAGVSQSPRYKVTKRGQDVALRCDPISGHVSLYWYRQALGQGPEFLTYFNYEAQQDKSGLPNDRFSAERPEGSISTLTIQRTEQRDSAMYRCASSLRDRNTEAFFGQGTRLTVV.

This sequence joins TRBV7-2 and TRBJ2-7; 11 bases are a match to TRBD2. V trimming: 6 bases; J trimming: 7 bases; junction bases outside the gene matches: 11. Germline assignment: CDR1 SGHTA and CDR2 FQGNSA. There are 15 residues in the CDR3. The CDR3 loop reads CASSFSGTSGLEQYF. The CDR3 DNA reads TGTGCCAGCAGTTTCTCCGGGACTAGCGGTCTTGAGCAGTACTTC.

The table lists this clone with many counts. The chain joins TRBV6-5 to TRBJ1-1, with a possible D match to TRBD1 (6 bases). This CDR3 comprises 15 residues. V lost 8 bases and J lost 4, with 20 bases in between. Germline lookup yields CDR1 MNHEY and CDR2 SVGAGI. CDR3 protein: CASRRGGLSTTEAFF. CDR3 DNA: TGTGCCAGCCGGAGGGGGGGGTTGTCGACCACTGAAGCTTTCTTT.

V is TRBV5-6 and J is TRBJ1-1, with unresolved D. CDR1 is SGHDT and CDR2 is YYEEEE in the germline V gene. CDR3 size: 13 residues. The germline V and J ends were trimmed by 4 bases and 4 bases, with 11 bases remaining between them. The CDR3 reads CASSLTPLTEAFF. The CDR3 coding sequence is TGTGCCAGCAGCCTTACCCCACTCACTGAAGCTTTCTTT.

The rearrangement uses TRBV28 and TRBJ2-5, with D possibly being TRBD1 (5 bases). V was pared by 2 bases and J by 0 bases, with 16 bases between. This CDR3 region has 17 residues. Germline lookup yields CDR1 MDHEN and CDR2 SYDVKM. The CDR3 bases are TGTGCCAGCAGTTTAGGAACAGGCCAGTGGTACCAAGAGACCCAGTACTTC. This gives the protein CASSLGTGQWYQETQYF.

This clone was detected a few times. CDR3 loop: CASSLTSGSPSYEQYF. The CDR3 DNA reads as TGTGCCAGCAGCTTAACCTCCGGGTCCCCCTCCTACGAGCAGTACTTC. The rearrangement uses TRBV7-3 and TRBJ2-7, with unresolved D. V lost 0 bases and J lost 0, with 12 bases in between. The CDR3 covers 16 residues. CDR1 and CDR2 (germline): SGHTA, FQGTGA.

This clone turned up a few times. CDR3 coding DNA: TGTGCCAGCAGCTTAGTAGGGACTAGCGGCCTGTACAATGAGCAGTTCTTC. This codes for CASSLVGTSGLYNEQFF. This sequence joins TRBV7-2 and TRBJ2-1; 11 bases align to TRBD2. This CDR3 comprises 17 residues. The V and J ends lost 1 base and 4 bases, in that order; junction bases with no gene match: 6. Looked up from germline, CDR1 is SGHTA and CDR2 is FQGNSA.

This clone was seen a few times. The J gene is TRBJ2-7, the V gene TRBV11-3; weak D call: TRBD1 (5 bases). This CDR3 spans 15 amino acids. V lost 4 bases and J 2 bases, leaving 15 bases between the germline ends. Germline V gives CDR1 SGHNT, CDR2 YENEEA. The CDR3: CASSSAWGPTYEQYF. The CDR3 DNA is TGTGCCAGCAGCTCAGCGTGGGGCCCTACCTACGAGCAGTACTTC.

This rearrangement joins TRBV6-5 to TRBJ1-5, with 8 bases matching TRBD1. Germline assignment: CDR1 MNHEY and CDR2 SVGAGI. The CDR3 has 14 residues. V lost 6 bases to trimming and J lost 0 bases; unmatched junction nucleotides: 1. The CDR3 DNA reads as TGTGCCAGCAGGACAGGGGTTAGCAATCAGCCCCAGCATTTT. As protein: CASRTGVSNQPQHF.

The genes are TRBV6-6 and TRBJ1-1, with D hard to call. The CDR3 totals 14 residues. V was shortened by 1 base and J by 3 bases, with 9 bases between the two germline ends. Germline assignment: CDR1 MNHNY and CDR2 SVGAGI (reference sequence). CDR3 protein: CASSYFPGYTEAFF. Here the CDR3 DNA reads TGTGCCAGCAGTTACTTTCCGGGGTACACTGAAGCTTTCTTT.

About this clone itself: The germline gene is not matched at one end of the junction; a read error may be the cause. The chain recombines TRBV15 with TRBJ1-2; TRBD1 matches 7 bases. Germline loops: CDR1 LNHNV, CDR2 YYDKDF (reference sequence). This CDR3 comprises 15 residues. DNA of the CDR3: TGTGCCACCAGCGGAGACCTTGGGACAGAATATGGCTACACCTTC. Its translation is CATSGDLGTEYGYTF.

The rearrangement joins TRBV7-2 to TRBJ2-7, with TRBD2 matching over 10 bases. The ends lost 0 bases at V and 2 bases at J; junction bases unmatched: 4. The V gene's germline CDR1 is SGHTA and CDR2 FQGNSA. The CDR3 has 16 amino acids. The CDR3 DNA follows: TGTGCCAGCAGCTTAGCCACTAGCGGGGCAGCCTACGAGCAGTACTTC. It translates to CASSLATSGAAYEQYF.

The V call is TRBV7-6, the J call TRBJ1-4; 7 bases are shared with TRBD1. The ends lost 5 bases at V and 7 bases at J; junction bases unmatched: 10. CDR3 length: 15 residues. Germline V gene sequence: CDR1 SGHVS, CDR2 FNYEAQ. The CDR3 protein is CASSLRTGASEKLFF. In DNA form, the CDR3 reads TGTGCCAGCAGCCTGAGGACAGGCGCTAGTGAAAAACTGTTTTTT.

V and J are TRBV7-6 and TRBJ2-5; TRBD2 matches 11 bases. The CDR3 is 15 residues long. With V trimmed by 4 bases and J by 5 bases, 6 bases remained unmatched. CDR1 is SGHVS and CDR2 is FNYEAQ in the germline V gene. CDR3 DNA sequence: TGTGCCAGCAGCTATAGCGGGGGGGCCATGGAGACCCAGTACTTC. It specifies CASSYSGGAMETQYF.

V and J are TRBV6-1 and TRBJ2-7, with 9 bases that match TRBD1. V trimming: 6 bases; J trimming: 7 bases; junction bases outside the gene matches: 7. This CDR3 spans 13 amino acids. Germline assignment: CDR1 MNHNS and CDR2 SASEGT. The CDR3 coding sequence is TGTGCCAGCAGGGGACAGGGATGGTGGGAGCAGTACTTC. Protein: CASRGQGWWEQYF.

The rearrangement links TRBV6-6 to TRBJ1-2; 8 bases fit TRBD1. The V and J ends lost 7 bases and 0 bases, in that order; junction bases with no gene match: 7. Germline CDR1 MNHNY, CDR2 SVGAGI (reference sequence). The CDR3 contains 15 residues. CDR3 in DNA: TGTGCCAGCACGCGGCAGGGGGCAGCTAACTATGGCTACACCTTC. This translates into CASTRQGAANYGYTF.

Written as DNA, the CDR3 is TGTGCCAGCTCAGCGGGGACTGAGATTACCGGGGAGCTGTTTTTT. As protein: CASSAGTEITGELFF. The chain couples TRBV18 to TRBJ2-2; D is perhaps TRBD2 (6 bases). The V gene lost 5 bases and the J gene lost 5 bases, with 15 bases spanning the gap. The CDR3 loop spans 15 amino acids. Per the germline V gene, CDR1 is KGHSH and CDR2 is LQKENI.